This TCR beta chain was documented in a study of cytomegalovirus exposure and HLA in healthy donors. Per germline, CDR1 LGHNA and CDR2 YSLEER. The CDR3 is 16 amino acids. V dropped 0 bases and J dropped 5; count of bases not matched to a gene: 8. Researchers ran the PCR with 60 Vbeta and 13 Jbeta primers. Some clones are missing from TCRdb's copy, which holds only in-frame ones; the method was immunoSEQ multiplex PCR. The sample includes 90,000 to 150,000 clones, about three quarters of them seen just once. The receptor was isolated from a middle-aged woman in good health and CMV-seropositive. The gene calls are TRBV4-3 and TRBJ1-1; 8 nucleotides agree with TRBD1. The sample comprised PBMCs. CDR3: CASSQDAWTGRTEAFF. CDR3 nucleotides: TGCGCCAGCAGCCAAGATGCCTGGACAGGGAGAACTGAAGCTTTCTTT.